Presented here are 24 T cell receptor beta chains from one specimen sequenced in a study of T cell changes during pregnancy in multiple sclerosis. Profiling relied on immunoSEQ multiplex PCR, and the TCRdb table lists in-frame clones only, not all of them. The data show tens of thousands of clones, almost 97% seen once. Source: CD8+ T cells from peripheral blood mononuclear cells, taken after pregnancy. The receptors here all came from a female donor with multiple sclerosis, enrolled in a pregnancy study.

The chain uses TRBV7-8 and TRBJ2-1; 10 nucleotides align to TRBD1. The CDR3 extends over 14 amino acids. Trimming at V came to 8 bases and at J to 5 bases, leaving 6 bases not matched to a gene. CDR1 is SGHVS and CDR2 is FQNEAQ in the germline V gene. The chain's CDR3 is CASSNGQGDNEQFF. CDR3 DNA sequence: TGTGCCAGCTCGAATGGACAGGGGGACAATGAGCAGTTCTTC.

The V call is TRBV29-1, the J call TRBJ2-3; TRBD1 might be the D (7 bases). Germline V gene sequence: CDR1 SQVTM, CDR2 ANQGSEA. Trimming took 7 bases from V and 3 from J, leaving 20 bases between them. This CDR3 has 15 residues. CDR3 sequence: CSAAGGTDVTDTQYF. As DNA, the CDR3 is TGCAGCGCAGCAGGGGGGACAGACGTTACAGATACGCAGTATTTT.

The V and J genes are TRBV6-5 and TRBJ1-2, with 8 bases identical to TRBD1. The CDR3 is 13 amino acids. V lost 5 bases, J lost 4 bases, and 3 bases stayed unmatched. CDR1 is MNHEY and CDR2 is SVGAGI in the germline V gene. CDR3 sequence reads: CASSGQGGYGYTF. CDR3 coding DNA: TGTGCCAGCAGTGGACAGGGAGGCTATGGCTACACCTTC.

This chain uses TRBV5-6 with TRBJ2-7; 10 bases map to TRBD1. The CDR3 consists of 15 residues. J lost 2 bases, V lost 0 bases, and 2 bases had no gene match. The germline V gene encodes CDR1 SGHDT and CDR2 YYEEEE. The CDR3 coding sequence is TGTGCCAGCAGCTTGGCCGGACAGGGGGCCTACGAGCAGTACTTC. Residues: CASSLAGQGAYEQYF.

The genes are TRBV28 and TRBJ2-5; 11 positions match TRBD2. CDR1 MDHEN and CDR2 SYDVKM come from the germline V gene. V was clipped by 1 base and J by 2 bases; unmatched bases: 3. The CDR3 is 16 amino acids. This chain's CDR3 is CASSLSTSGGQETQYF. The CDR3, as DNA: TGTGCCAGCAGTTTATCCACTAGCGGGGGTCAAGAGACCCAGTACTTC.

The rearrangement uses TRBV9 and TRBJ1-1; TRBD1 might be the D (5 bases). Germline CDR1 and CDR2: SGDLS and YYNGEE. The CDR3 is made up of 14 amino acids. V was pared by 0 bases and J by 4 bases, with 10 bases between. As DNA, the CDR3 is TGTGCCAGCAGCGTAGCTGGCGGGGGCACTGAAGCTTTCTTT. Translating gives CASSVAGGGTEAFF.

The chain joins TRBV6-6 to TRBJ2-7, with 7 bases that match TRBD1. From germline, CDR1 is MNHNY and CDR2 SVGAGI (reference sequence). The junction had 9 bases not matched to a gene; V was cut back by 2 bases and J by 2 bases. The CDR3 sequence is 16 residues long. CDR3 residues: CASSYTTETGPYEQYF. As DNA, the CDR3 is TGTGCCAGCAGTTACACCACCGAGACAGGGCCCTACGAGCAGTACTTC.

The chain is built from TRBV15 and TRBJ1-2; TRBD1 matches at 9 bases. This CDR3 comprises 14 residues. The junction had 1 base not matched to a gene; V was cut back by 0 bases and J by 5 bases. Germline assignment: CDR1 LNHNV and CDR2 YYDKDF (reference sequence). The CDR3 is CATSRDGTGYGYTF. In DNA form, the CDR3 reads TGTGCCACCAGCAGAGATGGGACAGGGTATGGCTACACCTTC. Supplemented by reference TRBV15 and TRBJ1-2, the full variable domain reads DAMVIQNPRYQVTQFGKPVTLSCSQTLNHNVMYWYQQKSSQAPKLLFHYYDKDFNNEADTPDNFQSRRPNTSFCFLDIRSPGLGDTAMYLCATSRDGTGYGYTFGSGTRLTVV.

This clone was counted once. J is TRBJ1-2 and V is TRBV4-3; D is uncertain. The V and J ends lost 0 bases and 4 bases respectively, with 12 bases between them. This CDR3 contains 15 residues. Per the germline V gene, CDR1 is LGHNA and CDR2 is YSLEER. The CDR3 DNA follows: TGCGCCAGCAGCCAAGATCGTCAGGCGGGCTATGGCTACACCTTC. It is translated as CASSQDRQAGYGYTF.

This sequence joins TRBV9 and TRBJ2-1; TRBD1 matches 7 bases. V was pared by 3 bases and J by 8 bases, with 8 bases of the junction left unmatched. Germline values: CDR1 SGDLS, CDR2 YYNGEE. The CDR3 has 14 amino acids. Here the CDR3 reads CASSASTGVDEQFF. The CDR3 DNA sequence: TGTGCCAGCAGCGCTTCCACAGGGGTCGATGAGCAGTTCTTC. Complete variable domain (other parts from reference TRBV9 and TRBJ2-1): DSGVTQTPKHLITATGQRVTLRCSPRSGDLSVYWYQQSLDQGLQFLIQYYNGEERAKGNILERFSAQQFPDLHSELNLSSLELGDSALYFCASSASTGVDEQFFGPGTRLTVL.

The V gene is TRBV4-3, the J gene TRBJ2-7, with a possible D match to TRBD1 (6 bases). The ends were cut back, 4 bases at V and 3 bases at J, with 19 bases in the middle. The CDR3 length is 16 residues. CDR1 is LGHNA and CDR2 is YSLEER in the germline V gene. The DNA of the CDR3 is TGCGCCAGCAGCCCAACGACAGGAGAGGTTTTCTACGAGCAGTACTTC. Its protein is CASSPTTGEVFYEQYF.

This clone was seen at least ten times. The CDR3 sequence: CAWSVGGRATGELFF. CDR3 nucleotides: TGTGCCTGGAGTGTAGGAGGGAGGGCCACCGGGGAGCTGTTTTTT. The V call is TRBV30, the J call TRBJ2-2; TRBD2 matches at 7 bases. Germline CDR1 reads GTSNPN; CDR2 reads SVGIG (reference sequence). The CDR3 covers 15 residues. Trimming removed 0 bases from V and 4 bases from J; junction bases left unmatched: 5.

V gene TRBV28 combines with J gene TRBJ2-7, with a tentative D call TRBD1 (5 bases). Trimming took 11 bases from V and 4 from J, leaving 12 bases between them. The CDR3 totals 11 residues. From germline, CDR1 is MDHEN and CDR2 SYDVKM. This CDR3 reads CAVNQGYEQYF. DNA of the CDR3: TGTGCCGTCAATCAGGGATACGAGCAGTACTTC. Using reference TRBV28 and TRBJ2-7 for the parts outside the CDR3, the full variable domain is DVKVTQSSRYLVKRTGEKVFLECVQDMDHENMFWYRQDPGLGLRLIYFSYDVKMKEKGDIPEGYSVSREKKERFSLILESASTNQTSMYLCAVNQGYEQYFGPGTRLTVT.

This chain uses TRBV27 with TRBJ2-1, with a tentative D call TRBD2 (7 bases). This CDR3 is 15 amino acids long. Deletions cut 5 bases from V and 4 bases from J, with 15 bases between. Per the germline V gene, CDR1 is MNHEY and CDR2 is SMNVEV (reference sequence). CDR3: CASSQRDILYNEQFF. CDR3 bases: TGTGCCAGCAGTCAGCGGGACATTCTATACAATGAGCAGTTCTTC.

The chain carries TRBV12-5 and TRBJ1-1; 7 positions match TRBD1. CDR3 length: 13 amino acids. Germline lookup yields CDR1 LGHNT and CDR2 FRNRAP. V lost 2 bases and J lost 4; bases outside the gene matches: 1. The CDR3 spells CASGLNRGTEAFF. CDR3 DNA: TGTGCTAGTGGTTTGAACAGGGGCACTGAAGCTTTCTTT.

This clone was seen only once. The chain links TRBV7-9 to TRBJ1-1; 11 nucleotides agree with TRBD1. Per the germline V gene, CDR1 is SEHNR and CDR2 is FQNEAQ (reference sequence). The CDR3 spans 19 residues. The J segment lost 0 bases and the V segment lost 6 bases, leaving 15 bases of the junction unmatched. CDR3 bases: TGTGCCAGCAGGAAATTCCGGGACAGGGGGATACTAATGAACACTGAAGCTTTCTTT. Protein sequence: CASRKFRDRGILMNTEAFF.

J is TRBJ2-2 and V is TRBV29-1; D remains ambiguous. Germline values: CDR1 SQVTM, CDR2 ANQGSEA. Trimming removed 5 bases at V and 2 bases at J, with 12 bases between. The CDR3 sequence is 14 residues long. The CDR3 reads CSVLPRINTGELFF. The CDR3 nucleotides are TGCAGCGTTCTCCCGCGAATCAACACCGGGGAGCTGTTTTTT.

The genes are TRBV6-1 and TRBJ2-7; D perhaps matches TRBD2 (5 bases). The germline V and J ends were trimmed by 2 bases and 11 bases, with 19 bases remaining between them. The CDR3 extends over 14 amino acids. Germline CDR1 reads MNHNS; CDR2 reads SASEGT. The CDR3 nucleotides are TGTGCCAGCAGTGAATTCCACGGGATCGACTCCGAGTACTTC. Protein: CASSEFHGIDSEYF.

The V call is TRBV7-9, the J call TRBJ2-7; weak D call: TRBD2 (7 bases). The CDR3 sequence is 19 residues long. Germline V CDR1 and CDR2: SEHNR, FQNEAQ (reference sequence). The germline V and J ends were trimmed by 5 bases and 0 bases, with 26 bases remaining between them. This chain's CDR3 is CASSPTLPRGGLFSYEQYF. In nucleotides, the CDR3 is TGTGCCAGCAGCCCTACACTCCCGAGGGGGGGACTTTTCTCCTACGAGCAGTACTTC.

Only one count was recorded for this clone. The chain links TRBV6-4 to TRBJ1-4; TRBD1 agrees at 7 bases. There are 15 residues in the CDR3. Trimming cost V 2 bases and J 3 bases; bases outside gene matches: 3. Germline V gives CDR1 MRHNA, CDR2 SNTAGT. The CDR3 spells CASSDRTGPNEKLFF. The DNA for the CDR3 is TGTGCCAGCAGTGACAGGACAGGACCTAATGAAAAACTGTTTTTT.

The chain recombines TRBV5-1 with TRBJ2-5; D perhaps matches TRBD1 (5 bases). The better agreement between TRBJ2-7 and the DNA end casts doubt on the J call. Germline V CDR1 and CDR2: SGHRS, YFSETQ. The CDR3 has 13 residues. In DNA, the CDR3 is TGCGCCAGCAGACGACAGACAGCCTACGAGCAGTACTTC. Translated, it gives CASRRQTAYEQYF.

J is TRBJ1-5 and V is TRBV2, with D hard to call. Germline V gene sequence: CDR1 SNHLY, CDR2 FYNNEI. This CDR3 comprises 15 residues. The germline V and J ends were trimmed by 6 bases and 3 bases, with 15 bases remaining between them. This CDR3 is CASSKKTGSNQPQHF. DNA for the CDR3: TGTGCCAGCAGCAAAAAAACCGGGTCCAATCAGCCCCAGCATTTT.

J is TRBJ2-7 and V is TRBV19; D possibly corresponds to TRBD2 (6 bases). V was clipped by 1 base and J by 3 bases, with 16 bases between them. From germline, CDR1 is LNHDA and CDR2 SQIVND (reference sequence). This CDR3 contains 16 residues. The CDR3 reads CASSIGVGGGRYEQYF. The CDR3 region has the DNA TGTGCCAGTAGTATAGGTGTCGGGGGTGGTCGCTACGAGCAGTACTTC.

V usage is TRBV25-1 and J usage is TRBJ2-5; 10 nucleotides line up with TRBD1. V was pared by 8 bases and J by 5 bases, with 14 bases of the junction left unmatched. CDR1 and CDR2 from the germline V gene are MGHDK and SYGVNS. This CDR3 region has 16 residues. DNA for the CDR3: TGTGCCAGCCCCCGGGACAGGGGATCCGGTGAGGAGACCCAGTACTTC. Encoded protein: CASPRDRGSGEETQYF.